One sample yielded the 6 T cell receptor beta chains listed below, sequenced in a study of Graves' ophthalmopathy and Graves' hyperthyroidism. RNA transcripts yielded amplified TCR beta CDR3 regions. An initial RT-PCR round employing HTBI primers preceded a second-round multiplex PCR. TCRdb used MiXCR to reprocess the multiplex PCR reads, holding one entry per CDR3 protein. Of 400,000 or so distinct CDR3 sequences in the sample, 15% were seen once. Material for sequencing was peripheral blood. All receptors derive from a woman between 18 and 30 years old with stable Graves' hyperthyroidism.

V is TRBV27 and J is TRBJ2-7, with 9 bases identical to TRBD2. The J segment lost 5 bases and the V segment lost 3 bases, leaving 5 bases of the junction unmatched. The CDR3 is made up of 14 amino acids. Germline V gene sequence: CDR1 MNHEY, CDR2 SMNVEV (reference sequence). CDR3 amino acids: CASSLRGGRDEQYF. The CDR3 DNA sequence: TGTGCCAGCAGTTTGCGGGGGGGCCGAGACGAGCAGTACTTC.

This clonotype was counted between two and nine times. The chain carries TRBV27 and TRBJ1-5; 7 bases line up with TRBD1. The CDR3 is 15 amino acids. J gave up 0 bases and V 3 bases, and 2 bases lay outside the gene matches. Looked up from germline, CDR1 is MNHEY and CDR2 is SMNVEV (reference sequence). In nucleotides, the CDR3 is TGTGCCAGCAGTTTGCAGGGGGTTAGCAATCAGCCCCAGCATTTT. Amino acid sequence: CASSLQGVSNQPQHF.

This clonotype was detected ten times or more. V gene TRBV2 combines with J gene TRBJ1-2; 10 bases align to TRBD1. The J segment lost 4 bases and the V segment lost 3 bases, leaving 5 bases of the junction unmatched. The CDR3 is 15 residues long. The germline gives CDR1 SNHLY, CDR2 FYNNEI. CDR3 residues: CASSEKGQGSYGYTF. Written as DNA, the CDR3 is TGTGCCAGCAGTGAGAAGGGACAGGGGAGCTATGGCTACACCTTC.

In regard to this clonotype: A much larger clone lies one base from this, so it may be a read error. The chain employs TRBV10-3 and TRBJ1-1, with 7 bases matching TRBD1. CDR3 length: 15 amino acids. The germline CDR1 and CDR2 sequences are ENHRY and SYGVKD. CDR3 protein: CAIKDRLVLNTEACF. CDR3 in DNA: TGTGCCATCAAGGACAGGCTTGTGTTGAACACTGAAGCTTGCTTT.

This clonotype was picked up many times. The V call is TRBV20-1, the J call TRBJ1-3, with 9 bases that match TRBD1. The CDR3 is made up of 15 amino acids. Germline-derived CDR1 and CDR2 are DFQATT and SNEGSKA (reference sequence). After removal of 3 bases from V and 4 bases from J, the junction contained 7 bases not matched to a gene. The CDR3 spells CSASQNRGPGNTIYF. The CDR3 DNA reads TGCAGTGCTAGCCAAAACAGGGGGCCAGGAAACACCATATATTTT.

Ten or more counts support this clonotype. CDR3 protein: CASSPTPGTALGGYTF. The CDR3 DNA is TGTGCCAGCAGCCCTACCCCCGGGACTGCTTTAGGTGGCTACACCTTC. The gene calls are TRBV9 and TRBJ1-2, with D perhaps TRBD1 (5 bases). CDR1 SGDLS and CDR2 YYNGEE come from the germline V gene. There are 16 residues in the CDR3. Trimming left V 4 bases short and J 7 bases short, with 23 bases between.